Following are 13 T cell receptor beta chains from one sample sequenced in a study of cytomegalovirus exposure and HLA in healthy donors. PCR amplification relied on 60 Vbeta primers (plus 13 Jbeta primers). The method was immunoSEQ multiplex PCR; TCRdb's version includes in-frame clones alone and lacks a portion of them. The sample data list around 70,000 clones. Sequencing was performed on PBMCs. The receptors were sampled from a female donor in good health and CMV-seropositive.

The chain recombines TRBV5-1 with TRBJ1-2; 9 nucleotides agree with TRBD1. Looked up from germline, CDR1 is SGHRS and CDR2 is YFSETQ. Trimming took 3 bases from V and 6 from J; bases not matched to a gene: 6. This CDR3 has 14 residues. The CDR3 sequence: CASSSSGTGHGYTF. DNA of the CDR3: TGCGCCAGCAGCTCCTCAGGGACAGGGCATGGCTACACCTTC.

The rearrangement links TRBV10-3 to TRBJ2-5, with TRBD2 identical over 7 bases. The germline gives CDR1 ENHRY, CDR2 SYGVKD. V trimming: 8 bases; J trimming: 3 bases; junction bases outside the gene matches: 9. This CDR3 spans 14 amino acids. The CDR3 sequence: CAIWREPQEETQYF. CDR3 nucleotide sequence: TGTGCCATCTGGCGGGAGCCCCAAGAAGAGACCCAGTACTTC.

The V and J genes are TRBV28 and TRBJ2-7, with 7 bases aligning to TRBD1. Trimming took 5 bases from V and 4 from J; bases not matched to a gene: 8. The CDR3 is 14 amino acids. Per germline, CDR1 MDHEN and CDR2 SYDVKM. This CDR3 reads CASSRIDRVYEQYF. The CDR3 nucleotides are TGTGCCAGCAGTAGGATCGACAGGGTGTACGAGCAGTACTTC.

Concerning this clone: The same CDR3 can be traced to other DNA sequences in this sample. The chain carries TRBV4-1 and TRBJ2-2; D remains ambiguous. Trimming left V 1 base short and J 2 bases short, with 5 bases between. Germline V CDR1 and CDR2: MGHRA, YSYEKL. This CDR3 is built from 14 residues. The CDR3 loop reads CASSQARNTGELFF. CDR3 coding DNA: TGCGCCAGCAGCCAAGCCCGTAACACCGGGGAGCTGTTTTTT.

This sequence joins TRBV6-5 and TRBJ2-3, with 11 bases aligning to TRBD2. The germline V gene encodes CDR1 MNHEY and CDR2 SVGAGI. V gave up 5 bases and J gave up 6 bases; unmatched junction bases: 7. The CDR3 extends over 15 amino acids. For the CDR3, the DNA is TGTGCCAGCAGTCGAACTAGCGGGGGCTCGGATACGCAGTATTTT. Amino acids: CASSRTSGGSDTQYF.

V gene TRBV7-9 combines with J gene TRBJ2-4; 7 nucleotides line up with TRBD1. This CDR3 is 13 amino acids long. Germline CDR1 is SEHNR and CDR2 is FQNEAQ (reference sequence). With V trimmed by 5 bases and J by 5 bases, 3 bases remained unmatched. In nucleotides, the CDR3 is TGTGCCAGCAGCCGGGACAGTCAAAACATTCAGTACTTC. This translates into CASSRDSQNIQYF.

This chain links TRBV9 with TRBJ2-3; D is possibly TRBD1 (6 bases). V shed 4 bases and J shed 0 bases, with 15 bases lying between them. Germline V gives CDR1 SGDLS, CDR2 YYNGEE. The CDR3 is 16 amino acids. CDR3 DNA sequence: TGTGCCAGCAGCCAGACGACAGGAGATAGCACAGATACGCAGTATTTT. Amino acids: CASSQTTGDSTDTQYF.

J is TRBJ1-2 and V is TRBV19, with a possible D match to TRBD1 (5 bases). The CDR3 contains 13 residues. Germline loops: CDR1 LNHDA, CDR2 SQIVND (reference sequence). Trimming pared 9 bases from V and 3 bases from J, leaving 14 bases between. CDR3 DNA sequence: TGTGCCAGCTCCCAGGGTAAGGACTATGGCTACACCTTC. Translation: CASSQGKDYGYTF.

This rearrangement joins TRBV7-2 to TRBJ2-5; D is ambiguous. Germline CDR1 reads SGHTA; CDR2 reads FQGNSA. V lost 4 bases, J lost 5 bases, and 14 bases lay in between. The CDR3 spans 14 residues. The CDR3 here is CASSSPIPAETQYF. The CDR3 DNA reads as TGTGCCAGCAGCTCCCCAATCCCCGCGGAGACCCAGTACTTC.

The chain has TRBV11-2 and TRBJ2-7, with 7 bases that match TRBD1. Germline V gene lookup returns CDR1 SGHAT and CDR2 FQNNGV. The CDR3 runs 15 residues. V trimming: 4 bases; J trimming: 3 bases; junction bases outside the gene matches: 9. The CDR3 here is CASSSSGQDYYEQYF. DNA of the CDR3: TGTGCCAGCAGCTCCTCCGGACAGGATTACTACGAGCAGTACTTC.

The V gene is TRBV5-5, the J gene TRBJ1-2; D perhaps matches TRBD1 (6 bases). The CDR3 length is 15 residues. Trimming left V 1 base short and J 5 bases short, with 15 bases between. CDR1 is SGHKS, CDR2 YYEKEE, per germline (reference sequence). The CDR3 coding sequence is TGTGCCAGCAGCTTGACAGGGATGGGACCTTATGGCTACACCTTC. It codes for CASSLTGMGPYGYTF.

The chain has TRBV19 and TRBJ1-5; D possibly corresponds to TRBD1 (5 bases). V dropped 7 bases and J dropped 6 bases, with 16 bases sitting between them. The CDR3 spans 14 residues. The V gene's germline CDR1 is LNHDA and CDR2 SQIVND (reference sequence). The DNA for the CDR3 is TGTGCCAGTACCAACACGGGGGTAACTCAGCCCCAGCATTTT. Translated: CASTNTGVTQPQHF.

The chain uses TRBV7-2 and TRBJ2-7; the match to TRBD2 covers 8 bases. The CDR3 extends over 15 amino acids. J gave up 0 bases and V 5 bases, and 6 bases lay outside the gene matches. Germline V CDR1 and CDR2: SGHTA, FQGNSA. The CDR3 coding sequence is TGTGCCAGCAGCCAACTAGCGGCAAGCTCCTACGAGCAGTACTTC. Encoded protein: CASSQLAASSYEQYF.